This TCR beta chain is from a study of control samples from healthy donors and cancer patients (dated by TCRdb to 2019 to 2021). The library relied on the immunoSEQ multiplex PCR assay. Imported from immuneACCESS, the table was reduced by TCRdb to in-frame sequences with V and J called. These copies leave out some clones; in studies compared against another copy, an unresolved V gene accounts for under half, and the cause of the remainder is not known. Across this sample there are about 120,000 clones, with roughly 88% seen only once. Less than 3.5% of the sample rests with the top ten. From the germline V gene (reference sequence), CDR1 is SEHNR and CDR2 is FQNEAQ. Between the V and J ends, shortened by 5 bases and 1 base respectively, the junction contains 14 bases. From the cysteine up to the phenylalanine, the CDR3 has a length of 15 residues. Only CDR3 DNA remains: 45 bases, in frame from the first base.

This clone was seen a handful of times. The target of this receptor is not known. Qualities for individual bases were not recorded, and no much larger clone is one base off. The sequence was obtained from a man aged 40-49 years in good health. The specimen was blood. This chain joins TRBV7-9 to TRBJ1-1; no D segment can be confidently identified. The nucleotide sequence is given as TGTGCCAGCAGCCCGCCGGGTATGAGGAACACTGAAGCTTTCTTT. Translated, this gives CASSPPGMRNTEAFF.